The text below deals with one T cell receptor (beta chain). This sample is part of a study of blood T cell repertoires in COVID-19. Looking at the study overall: COVID-19 samples collected from the United States, Italy and Spain covered acute and convalescent phases. Sources were T cells, B-cell-depleted T cells, or PBMCs; the material itself was cDNA or gDNA.

Original methodology: Using reference gene primer amplification, nucleated cell counts were estimated. The assay was immunoSEQ multiplex PCR, and TCRdb's table has in-frame clones only and misses some. V, J and clone size were drawn from that table, and D and trimming were deduced from the DNA. The table includes about 68,000 clones, approximately 83% detected once. Germline assignment: CDR1 MDHEN and CDR2 SYDVKM. V trimming: 7 bases; J trimming: 4 bases; junction bases outside the gene matches: 9. The CDR3 has 15 amino acids. The chain combines TRBV28 with TRBJ2-1; 8 nucleotides align to TRBD2. The sequenced material came from peripheral blood. This TCR was sampled from a woman between 55 and 75 years old with acute or convalescent COVID-19. For the CDR3, the DNA is TGTGCCAGCACCCCGAGCGGGAGTTCATACAATGAGCAGTTCTTC. Translated: CASTPSGSSYNEQFF.